This TCR beta chain derives from a study of PD-1 blockade in classical Hodgkin lymphoma. The time point here: newly diagnosed, previously untreated cHL patient sample. Comparison relied on PBMCs that came from newly diagnosed, untreated classical Hodgkin lymphoma. Generated by immunoSEQ multiplex PCR, the TCRdb table keeps only in-frame clones and is missing some. The table records 70,000 or so clones, about 93% of them present only once. This clone appeared once. Its cognate antigen is unknown. Study-level results: Newly diagnosed patients were said to have less baseline TCR diversity than healthy donors did. With respect to the repertoire differences, their causes, possibly disease activity or prior therapy, remain undefined.

Input material: peripheral blood mononuclear cells (PBMCs). The receptor comes from a human donor with classical Hodgkin lymphoma.

This CDR3 reads CASSRRGPQHF. CDR3 sequence (DNA): TGTGCCAGCAGCCGGAGGGGGCCCCAGCATTTT. The rearrangement joins TRBV7-2 to TRBJ1-5; perhaps TRBD1 as D (5 bases). Germline V gene data show CDR1 as SGHTA and CDR2 as FQGNSA. V was shortened by 5 bases and J by 9 bases, with 8 bases between the two germline ends. The CDR3 length is 11 residues.